This TCR beta chain was sequenced during a study of Graves' ophthalmopathy and Graves' hyperthyroidism. Other autoimmune disease, uncontrolled infection, pregnancy and lactation led to exclusion. This clonotype was found many times. V gave up 0 bases and J gave up 7 bases, with 13 bases separating them. CDR1 and CDR2 (germline): SGHTA, FQGTGA. The CDR3 is 14 residues long. RNA transcripts yielded amplified TCR beta CDR3 regions. Investigators did first-round RT-PCR with HTBI primers, then second-round multiplex PCR. MiXCR, applied by TCRdb to the multiplex PCR reads, yields one record per CDR3 protein. Of under 200,000 distinct CDR3 sequences in the sample, roughly two fifths are singletons; the top ten hold around 5.8%.

Material: peripheral blood. V usage is TRBV7-3 and J usage is TRBJ2-7, with a tentative D call TRBD2 (6 bases). The sequence derives from a woman in her thirties or forties with Graves' ophthalmopathy. This CDR3 is CASSLTGTAGEQYF. The CDR3 region has the DNA TGTGCCAGCAGCTTAACGGGGACTGCTGGGGAGCAGTACTTC.